The 16 T cell receptor beta chains reported below all come from one sample, sequenced in a study of regulatory T cells in long-lasting Graves disease. Time point reported: persistent/refractory GD, antithyroid drugs over 5 years with positive TRAb. Following extraction of RNA from PBMCs, that RNA was used to make the TCR library. CDR3-region Arm-PCR and iRepertoire HTBI primers produced the TCR beta libraries. TCRdb called the multiplex PCR reads again in MiXCR, with one record for every CDR3 protein. The sample includes roughly 700,000 distinct CDR3 sequences, about 30% of them seen just once. Sequencing used peripheral blood mononuclear cells (PBMCs), obtained when the disease was refractory, from a patient treated with antithyroid drugs. The receptors were sampled from a female donor with Graves disease.

The sample holds a few counts of this clonotype. The chain employs TRBV30 and TRBJ1-1, with D possibly being TRBD1 (6 bases). Germline V gene lookup returns CDR1 GTSNPN and CDR2 SVGIG (reference sequence). V lost 4 bases, J lost 3 bases, and 15 bases lay in between. The CDR3 runs 14 residues. The CDR3 bases are TGTGCCTGGAACGGACCTGCAGGGGACACTGAAGCTTTCTTT. It codes for CAWNGPAGDTEAFF. Full variable domain (remainder filled in from reference TRBV30 and TRBJ1-1): SQTIHQWPATLVQPVGSPLSLECTVEGTSNPNLYWYRQAAGRGLQLLFYSVGIGQISSEVPQNLSASRPQDRQFILSSKKLLLSDSGFYLCAWNGPAGDTEAFFGQGTRLTVV.

This clonotype was detected a few times. The chain combines TRBV5-1 with TRBJ2-2; D gene ambiguous. Trimming left V 9 bases short and J 2 bases short, with 8 bases between. This CDR3 is 12 amino acids long. Germline values: CDR1 SGHRS, CDR2 YFSETQ. CDR3 loop: CATQKNTGELFF. The CDR3 nucleotides read TGCGCCACCCAGAAAAACACCGGGGAGCTGTTTTTT.

A few counts support this clonotype. V and J are TRBV7-3 and TRBJ1-2; tentative D call: TRBD1 (5 bases). The CDR3 length is 13 residues. Trimming cost V 0 bases and J 7 bases, with 9 bases left between them. The germline gives CDR1 SGHTA, CDR2 FQGTGA. The CDR3 nucleotides read TGTGCCAGCAGCTTAACTTCAGGGTCTGGCTACACCTTC. Translated: CASSLTSGSGYTF.

The genes are TRBV25-1 and TRBJ2-1; D is undetermined. Trimming removed 6 bases from V and 8 bases from J, with 11 bases in between. The CDR3 sequence is 12 residues long. CDR1 and CDR2 (germline): MGHDK, SYGVNS. The CDR3 here is CASRKYGYEQFF. The CDR3 DNA follows: TGTGCCAGCAGGAAATACGGCTATGAGCAGTTCTTC.

The rearrangement uses TRBV7-3 and TRBJ2-5; tentatively, D is TRBD1 (6 bases). V was trimmed by 5 bases and J by 5 bases, leaving 12 bases between them. The germline V gene has CDR1 SGHTA and CDR2 FQGTGA. The CDR3 is made up of 13 amino acids. The CDR3, as DNA: TGTGCCAGCAGCCAGGGACATCTGGAGACCCAGTACTTC. Protein product: CASSQGHLETQYF.

The V gene is TRBV5-1, the J gene TRBJ2-5; the D gene could be TRBD1 or TRBD2 (6 bases each). Germline CDR1 is SGHRS and CDR2 is YFSETQ. The V gene lost 2 bases and the J gene lost 5 bases, with 16 bases spanning the gap. The CDR3 loop spans 15 amino acids. In DNA, the CDR3 is TGCGCCAGCAGCTTTTGGTTCGGGGGCGGGGAGACCCAGTACTTC. It translates to CASSFWFGGGETQYF. Full variable domain (remainder filled in from reference TRBV5-1 and TRBJ2-5): KAGVTQTPRYLIKTRGQQVTLSCSPISGHRSVSWYQQTPGQGLQFLFEYFSETQRNKGNFPGRFSGRQFSNSRSEMNVSTLELGDSALYLCASSFWFGGGETQYFGPGTRLLVL.

There are many counts of this clonotype. Compared with germline, one end of the junction differs, possibly owing to a read error. This rearrangement joins TRBV7-3 to TRBJ1-2; no firm D call. Germline-derived CDR1 and CDR2 are SGHTA and FQGTGA. This CDR3 is built from 13 residues. CDR3 protein: CASSLMANYGYTF. The CDR3 DNA is TGTGCCAGCAGTTTAATGGCTAACTATGGCTACACCTTC.

This chain uses TRBV6-2 or TRBV6-3 with TRBJ1-1, with TRBD1 identical over 10 bases. Per the germline V gene, CDR1 is MNHEY and CDR2 is SVGEGT. The CDR3 runs to 15 residues. V dropped 4 bases and J dropped 4; count of bases not matched to a gene: 6. The DNA of the CDR3 is TGTGCCAGCAGTTCCGAACGGACAGGGGGCACTGAAGCTTTCTTT. Translated, it gives CASSSERTGGTEAFF.

CDR3 bases: TGTGCCAGCAGCAGCAGGGCCCGCTCCTACGAGCAGTACTTC. This codes for CASSSRARSYEQYF. This sequence joins TRBV5-4 and TRBJ2-7, with a possible D match to TRBD1 (5 bases). Germline V CDR1 and CDR2: SGHNT, YYREEE (reference sequence). The CDR3 totals 14 residues. Deletions cut 4 bases from V and 0 bases from J, with 11 bases between. Full variable domain (missing parts from reference TRBV5-4 and TRBJ2-7): ETGVTQSPTHLIKTRGQQVTLRCSSQSGHNTVSWYQQALGQGPQFIFQYYREEENGRGNFPPRFSGLQFPNYSSELNVNALELDDSALYLCASSSRARSYEQYFGPGTRLTVT.

CDR3 sequence (DNA): TGTGCCAGCAGCCCCAGGGAAGGCGGGAGTCGTGGGGAGACCCAGTACTTC. Its protein product is CASSPREGGSRGETQYF. This chain uses TRBV11-2 with TRBJ2-5, with 7 bases fitting TRBD2. In germline, CDR1 is SGHAT, CDR2 FQNNGV. The J segment lost 5 bases and the V segment lost 5 bases, leaving 17 bases of the junction unmatched. The CDR3 loop spans 17 amino acids.

This clonotype occurred a few times. This chain uses TRBV6-1 with TRBJ2-7, with 11 positions matching TRBD2. CDR1 and CDR2 (germline): MNHNS, SASEGT. The CDR3 is 13 amino acids. CDR3 amino acids: CATTSGMRYEQYF. The CDR3 nucleotides are TGTGCGACGACTAGCGGGATGAGGTACGAGCAGTACTTC.

This clonotype was found a few times. The rearrangement joins TRBV19 to TRBJ1-3; D unclear. The V gene lost 9 bases and the J gene lost 4 bases, with 10 bases spanning the gap. This CDR3 is 12 amino acids long. Germline V gene lookup returns CDR1 LNHDA and CDR2 SQIVND (reference sequence). In nucleotides, the CDR3 is TGTGCCAGCGCGATCGAGGGAAACACCATATATTTT. It yields the protein CASAIEGNTIYF.

This clonotype came up a few times. This chain connects TRBV2 to TRBJ1-2; 12 nucleotides agree with TRBD1. CDR3 length: 16 residues. The V segment lost 9 bases and the J segment 1 base; nucleotides outside the gene matches: 9. Germline lookup yields CDR1 SNHLY and CDR2 FYNNEI. CDR3 amino acids: CASSRDRGPDNYGYTF. Written as DNA, the CDR3 is TGTGCCAGTAGCCGGGACAGGGGGCCCGATAACTATGGCTACACCTTC.

V gene TRBV4-1 combines with J gene TRBJ1-6, with D possibly being TRBD1 (5 bases). This CDR3 comprises 17 residues. V was shortened by 1 base and J by 8 bases, with 18 bases between the two germline ends. Germline loops: CDR1 MGHRA, CDR2 YSYEKL. CDR3 protein: CASSQGGLERGDSPLHF. DNA for the CDR3: TGCGCCAGCAGCCAAGGGGGCTTGGAACGGGGGGATTCACCCCTCCACTTT.

This clonotype has at least ten counts. The CDR3 region is CASSLRQENTEAFF. The CDR3 nucleotides are TGTGCCAGCAGTTTAAGGCAGGAGAACACTGAAGCTTTCTTT. The chain combines TRBV12-3 or TRBV12-4 with TRBJ1-1; no clear D. V lost 2 bases and J lost 1, with 8 bases in between. This CDR3 contains 14 residues.

The chain combines TRBV11-2 with TRBJ2-7, with 15 bases lining up with TRBD2. This CDR3 has 17 amino acids. Germline lookup yields CDR1 SGHAT and CDR2 FQNNGV. With V trimmed by 5 bases and J by 4 bases, 9 bases remained unmatched. The DNA of the CDR3 is TGTGCCAGCAGCCAGGGACTAGCGGGAGGCTTTCATTACGAGCAGTACTTC. Amino acid sequence: CASSQGLAGGFHYEQYF.